This is a list of T cell receptor beta chains from one sample in a study of T cell changes during pregnancy in multiple sclerosis. Clones were sequenced by immunoSEQ multiplex PCR, and TCRdb holds only the in-frame ones, with some missing. The sample has tens of thousands of clones, roughly nine tenths seen once. The sequencing here drew on peripheral blood, taken after pregnancy. The receptor source for this set is a female donor with multiple sclerosis, enrolled in a pregnancy study. Both conserved end residues are trimmed from each CDR3.

V: TRBV7-2
CDR3: ASSPGTSGTSRQF

V: TRBV20-1
CDR3: SAPGETEAF

V: TRBV11-1
CDR3: ASSRNHNGAEAF

V: TRBV7-3
CDR3: ASSLSQNTEAF

V: TRBV5-6
CDR3: ASSRRAGGDYGYT

V: TRBV9
CDR3: ASSIRESSYNEQF

V: TRBV7-2
CDR3: ASRKSGAFSYNEQF

V: TRBV7-2
CDR3: ASSSVRDTYEQY

V: TRBV5-4
CDR3: ASSLDWEGTEAF

V: TRBV11-2
CDR3: ASSLSGSTDTQY

V: TRBV28
CDR3: ASRGQGPFYGYT

V: TRBV6-6
CDR3: ASRPGQGGQPQH

V: TRBV28
CDR3: ASSPRDRLGVEQF

V: TRBV7-8
CDR3: ASSLSRTSGTDTQY

V: TRBV5-1
CDR3: ASSHPGGDPGELF

V: TRBV19
CDR3: ASSIGTGPYEQY

V: TRBV11-2
CDR3: ASSQIGGHTEAF

V: TRBV18
CDR3: ASSPGRGLAPREADTQY

V: TRBV28
CDR3: AIGPPAPGGVEKLF

V: TRBV19
CDR3: ASTLGGLDEKLF

V: TRBV7-6
CDR3: ASSLARVRAGKNTGELF

V: TRBV7-2
CDR3: ASSALAGVTNEQF

V: TRBV15
CDR3: ATSRRDRGLSYGYT

V: TRBV18
CDR3: ASSSTGTGVIFNSGANVLT

V: TRBV5-4
CDR3: ASSRDTQETQY

V: TRBV19
CDR3: ASSLTGRSNQPQH

V: TRBV2
CDR3: ASIGGLAGGGTDTQY

V: TRBV6-5
CDR3: ASSFVQGNEQF

V: TRBV30
CDR3: AWSGLASSEQF

V: TRBV5-1
CDR3: ASSSWSGEVTDTQY

V: TRBV4-3
CDR3: ASSQDAYTGELF

V: TRBV5-1
CDR3: ASSTQGLGNTIY

V: TRBV19
CDR3: ASSPRQGAFQPQH

V: TRBV25-1
CDR3: ASTYGGPNYGYT

V: TRBV6-1
CDR3: ASSGDRAASGRANTGELF

V: TRBV6-1
CDR3: ASSELGGRSNEQF

V: TRBV2
CDR3: ASSLDRGWAGELF

V: TRBV6-1
CDR3: ASSEGGGSDGYT

V: TRBV19
CDR3: ASSGGPRNYGYT

V: TRBV29-1
CDR3: SVLEELIGGYT

V: TRBV28
CDR3: ASSYGESYRTYEQY

V: TRBV5-6
CDR3: ASSDRDRTYEQY